This passage covers 30 T cell receptor beta chains from one sample sequenced in a study of tissue T cells after allogeneic stem cell transplantation. Sequencing was performed with immunoSEQ multiplex PCR; in TCRdb, only in-frame clones are kept and a portion is missing. The data show roughly 5,800 clones, about 64% seen once. Sample: duodenum tissue, taken at autopsy. The receptors come from a woman aged 18 to 55 with breast cancer.

V and J are TRBV4-3 and TRBJ2-7; D is possibly TRBD1 or TRBD2 (5 bases each). V lost 1 base, J lost 3 bases, and 13 bases lay in between. The CDR3 loop spans 15 amino acids. Germline V gene lookup returns CDR1 LGHNA and CDR2 YSLEER. The CDR3 region has the DNA TGCGCCAGCAGCCAAGGGGGGTCGCAGCTCTACGAGCAGTACTTC. It specifies CASSQGGSQLYEQYF.

The chain has TRBV10-3 and TRBJ2-7; D may be TRBD1 (5 bases). The V and J ends lost 4 bases and 1 base respectively, with 8 bases between them. Germline-derived CDR1 and CDR2 are ENHRY and SYGVKD. There are 13 residues in the CDR3. The CDR3 DNA is TGTGCCATCAGTGTTACAGGTTCCTACGAGCAGTACTTC. It codes for CAISVTGSYEQYF.

The V gene is TRBV3-1 (or the pseudogene TRBV3-2), the J gene TRBJ1-6; D is uncertain. The ends were cut back, 6 bases at V and 1 base at J, with 7 bases in the middle. This CDR3 contains 14 residues. In germline, CDR1 is LGHDT, CDR2 YNNKEL (reference sequence). The CDR3 nucleotides are TGTGCCAGCAGGGGCGGGTCCTATAATTCACCCCTCCACTTT. It translates to CASRGGSYNSPLHF.

In its sample, this clone was seen once. The V gene is TRBV5-1, the J gene TRBJ1-2, with 8 bases aligning to TRBD1. This CDR3 comprises 14 residues. Germline CDR1 SGHRS, CDR2 YFSETQ. The V segment lost 4 bases and the J segment 5 bases; nucleotides outside the gene matches: 7. The CDR3 nucleotides are TGCGCCAGCAGCCCAGGGGGCCCCTCATATGGCTACACCTTC. Its translation is CASSPGGPSYGYTF. The entire variable domain, with the rest obtained from reference TRBV5-1 and TRBJ1-2, is as follows: KAGVTQTPRYLIKTRGQQVTLSCSPISGHRSVSWYQQTPGQGLQFLFEYFSETQRNKGNFPGRFSGRQFSNSRSEMNVSTLELGDSALYLCASSPGGPSYGYTFGSGTRLTVV.

V and J are TRBV5-1 and TRBJ1-1, with a weak D call TRBD1 (6 bases). Germline V gene sequence: CDR1 SGHRS, CDR2 YFSETQ. The CDR3 length is 12 residues. Trimming pared 1 base from V and 7 bases from J, leaving 8 bases between. CDR3 nucleotide sequence: TGCGCCAGCAGCTTGCCAGGGGTTGAAGCTTTCTTT. As protein: CASSLPGVEAFF.

J is TRBJ1-2 and V is TRBV19; D might be TRBD1 (5 bases). There are 15 residues in the CDR3. Germline V gene sequence: CDR1 LNHDA, CDR2 SQIVND (reference sequence). The V gene lost 2 bases and the J gene lost 4 bases, with 14 bases spanning the gap. The CDR3 reads CASSINGAGGYGYTF. CDR3 DNA: TGTGCCAGTAGTATAAATGGGGCAGGCGGCTATGGCTACACCTTC. Together with reference TRBV19 and TRBJ1-2, the CDR3 gives the full variable domain: DGGITQSPKYLFRKEGQNVTLSCEQNLNHDAMYWYRQDPGQGLRLIYYSQIVNDFQKGDIAEGYSVSREKKESFPLTVTSAQKNPTAFYLCASSINGAGGYGYTFGSGTRLTVV.

The chain has TRBV10-3 and TRBJ2-1, with 11 bases matching TRBD2. CDR3 length: 16 residues. CDR1 is ENHRY and CDR2 is SYGVKD in the germline V gene. The ends lost 3 bases at V and 8 bases at J; junction bases unmatched: 9. The CDR3 coding sequence is TGTGCCATCAGTGATTTCCGGCTAGCGGGGGGCCATGAGCAGTTCTTC. It encodes CAISDFRLAGGHEQFF.

The chain recombines TRBV30 with TRBJ1-6; 7 bases align to TRBD1. Trimming cost V 2 bases and J 6 bases; bases outside gene matches: 1. Germline-derived CDR1 and CDR2 are GTSNPN and SVGIG (reference sequence). CDR3 length: 13 residues. The CDR3: CAWSRDSNSPLHF. Written as DNA, the CDR3 is TGTGCCTGGAGTCGGGACAGTAATTCACCCCTCCACTTT.

This clone has more than one count but fewer than ten. The rearrangement links TRBV19 to TRBJ1-1; D possibly corresponds to TRBD1 (5 bases). The germline CDR1 and CDR2 sequences are LNHDA and SQIVND (reference sequence). The CDR3 has 15 amino acids. Trimming removed 4 bases at V and 5 bases at J, with 17 bases between. The CDR3 DNA sequence: TGTGCCAGTAGTACCCCATGGGCAGGGAAGACTGAAGCTTTCTTT. The encoded protein is CASSTPWAGKTEAFF.

The chain couples TRBV5-4 to TRBJ2-3, with D uncertain. The germline V and J ends were trimmed by 0 bases and 4 bases, with 9 bases remaining between them. Germline loops: CDR1 SGHNT, CDR2 YYREEE (reference sequence). The length of the CDR3 is 14 residues. The CDR3 bases are TGTGCCAGCAGCTTGGAGCAGGTTTCAGATACGCAGTATTTT. It yields the protein CASSLEQVSDTQYF.

V is TRBV7-9 and J is TRBJ1-4, with TRBD1 as a possible D gene (6 bases). This CDR3 is built from 16 residues. Trimming took off 0 bases at V and 4 bases at J, with 12 bases between the two ends. CDR1 is SEHNR and CDR2 is FQNEAQ in the germline V gene (reference sequence). The CDR3 spells CASSLAGHKYNEKLFF. The CDR3 coding sequence is TGTGCCAGCAGCTTAGCGGGACACAAATATAATGAAAAACTGTTTTTT.

In this sample, this clone turned up a few times. The chain combines TRBV18 with TRBJ1-5; D is ambiguous. Trimming took off 4 bases at V and 4 bases at J, with 5 bases between the two ends. This CDR3 is built from 12 residues. CDR1 and CDR2 (germline): KGHSH, LQKENI. CDR3 bases: TGTGCCAGCTCACAGGAAAATCAGCCCCAGCATTTT. Residues: CASSQENQPQHF. The whole variable domain, filled in from reference TRBV18 and TRBJ1-5, reads NAGVMQNPRHLVRRRGQEARLRCSPMKGHSHVYWYRQLPEEGLKFMVYLQKENIIDESGMPKERFSAEFPKEGPSILRIQQVVRGDSAAYFCASSQENQPQHFGDGTRLSIL.

This clone is a singleton in its sample. An end of the junction does not agree with germline; a read error may underlie this. V and J are TRBV7-2 and TRBJ2-3; TRBD2 might be the D (7 bases). This CDR3 comprises 16 residues. Germline CDR1 and CDR2: SGHTA and FQGNSA. CDR3 DNA sequence: TGTGCCAGCAGCTTAGGAGGGGGGGGGCGCACAAATACGCAGTATTTT. This gives the protein CASSLGGGGRTNTQYF.

The rearrangement joins TRBV7-3 to TRBJ1-1; D perhaps matches TRBD1 (5 bases). This CDR3 region has 15 residues. V gave up 1 base and J gave up 6 bases, with 15 bases separating them. Germline V gene sequence: CDR1 SGHTA, CDR2 FQGTGA. The CDR3 DNA sequence: TGTGCCAGCAGCTTAAATGCGCGGGGGTTCGCTGAAGCTTTCTTT. It yields the protein CASSLNARGFAEAFF.

V gene TRBV11-2 combines with J gene TRBJ2-4; 8 bases line up with TRBD1. CDR3 length equals 17 residues. V lost 4 bases and J lost 0; bases outside the gene matches: 8. Germline CDR1 is SGHAT and CDR2 is FQNNGV. CDR3 bases: TGTGCCAGCAGCTCGAGACAGGGGAGTATAGCCAAAAACATTCAGTACTTC. Its protein is CASSSRQGSIAKNIQYF.

This clone was counted a few times. The chain recombines TRBV19 with TRBJ2-5; tentatively, D is TRBD2 (5 bases). CDR1 and CDR2 from the germline V gene are LNHDA and SQIVND (reference sequence). The CDR3 is 14 residues long. The germline V and J ends were trimmed by 6 bases and 5 bases, with 16 bases remaining between them. CDR3: CASRPLGGGETQYF. In DNA form, the CDR3 reads TGTGCCAGTAGACCTTTAGGAGGTGGGGAGACCCAGTACTTC. Looking up the rest from reference TRBV19 and TRBJ2-5 gives the full variable domain: DGGITQSPKYLFRKEGQNVTLSCEQNLNHDAMYWYRQDPGQGLRLIYYSQIVNDFQKGDIAEGYSVSREKKESFPLTVTSAQKNPTAFYLCASRPLGGGETQYFGPGTRLLVL.

The chain is built from TRBV7-2 and TRBJ2-3; D unresolved. The CDR3 is 17 amino acids. Germline loops: CDR1 SGHTA, CDR2 FQGNSA. V lost 1 base and J lost 2, with 16 bases in between. As DNA, the CDR3 is TGTGCCAGCAGCTTAGAGGGAATAACGTCGACCACAGATACGCAGTATTTT. Translated, it gives CASSLEGITSTTDTQYF.

This rearrangement joins TRBV28 to TRBJ1-4, with unresolved D. The CDR3 covers 14 residues. Looked up from germline, CDR1 is MDHEN and CDR2 is SYDVKM. The ends were cut back, 2 bases at V and 4 bases at J, with 8 bases in the middle. CDR3: CASSLSQLNEKLFF. The CDR3 DNA reads as TGTGCCAGCAGTTTAAGTCAGCTTAATGAAAAACTGTTTTTT.

The chain has TRBV7-9 and TRBJ2-1; D remains ambiguous. CDR1 is SEHNR, CDR2 FQNEAQ, per germline (reference sequence). The CDR3 totals 14 residues. V dropped 4 bases and J dropped 1 base, with 8 bases sitting between them. As DNA, the CDR3 is TGTGCCAGCAGCTCTGGAAGGTCCTACAATGAGCAGTTCTTC. Translating it yields CASSSGRSYNEQFF.

This chain uses TRBV7-3 with TRBJ2-3, with no clear D. CDR3 length: 13 amino acids. The germline V gene has CDR1 SGHTA and CDR2 FQGTGA. Deletions cut 2 bases from V and 3 bases from J, with 6 bases between. The CDR3 DNA follows: TGTGCCAGCAGCTTAGCCTATACAGATACGCAGTATTTT. It is translated as CASSLAYTDTQYF. Full variable domain (missing parts from reference TRBV7-3 and TRBJ2-3): GAGVSQTPSNKVTEKGKYVELRCDPISGHTALYWYRQSLGQGPEFLIYFQGTGAADDSGLPNDRFFAVRPEGSVSTLKIQRTERGDSAVYLCASSLAYTDTQYFGPGTRLTVL.

The rearrangement links TRBV7-2 to TRBJ2-7; 7 positions agree with TRBD1. Germline V lookup: CDR1 SGHTA, CDR2 FQGNSA. After removal of 5 bases from V and 4 bases from J, the junction contained 8 bases not matched to a gene. The CDR3 is 14 residues long. The CDR3 here is CASSVDRALYEQYF. The CDR3 coding sequence is TGTGCCAGCAGCGTCGACAGGGCCTTATACGAGCAGTACTTC.

The rearrangement joins TRBV11-2 to TRBJ2-1; D possibly corresponds to TRBD1 (5 bases). Trimming removed 5 bases from V and 3 bases from J, with 8 bases in between. Per the germline V gene, CDR1 is SGHAT and CDR2 is FQNNGV. The CDR3 is made up of 13 amino acids. In DNA, the CDR3 is TGTGCCAGCAGCCCCAGGGACTACAATGAGCAGTTCTTC. Protein product: CASSPRDYNEQFF. The full variable domain, rest sourced from reference TRBV11-2 and TRBJ2-1, is EAGVAQSPRYKIIEKRQSVAFWCNPISGHATLYWYQQILGQGPKLLIQFQNNGVVDDSQLPKDRFSAERLKGVDSTLKIQPAKLEDSAVYLCASSPRDYNEQFFGPGTRLTVL.

CDR3 coding DNA: TGTGCCAGCAGCTTGGCAGGACGGTATAATTCACCCCTCCACTTT. The encoded protein is CASSLAGRYNSPLHF. V and J are TRBV5-5 and TRBJ1-6, with D uncertain. Trimming removed 0 bases from V and 4 bases from J, with 8 bases in between. The CDR3 contains 15 residues. CDR1 is SGHKS and CDR2 is YYEKEE in the germline V gene (reference sequence). The whole variable domain, filled in from reference TRBV5-5 and TRBJ1-6, reads DAGVTQSPTHLIKTRGQQVTLRCSPISGHKSVSWYQQVLGQGPQFIFQYYEKEERGRGNFPDRFSARQFPNYSSELNVNALLLGDSALYLCASSLAGRYNSPLHFGNGTRLTVT.

The gene calls are TRBV7-3 and TRBJ2-3; tentatively, D is TRBD1 (5 bases). This CDR3 contains 18 residues. The germline V and J ends were trimmed by 3 bases and 1 base, with 20 bases remaining between them. Per the germline V gene, CDR1 is SGHTA and CDR2 is FQGTGA. As DNA, the CDR3 is TGTGCCAGCAGCTTCCGGCTGGACACCCGAGGTGGCACAGATACGCAGTATTTT. The encoded protein is CASSFRLDTRGGTDTQYF.

The gene calls are TRBV6-1 and TRBJ1-2, with TRBD1 matching over 7 bases. The germline gives CDR1 MNHNS, CDR2 SASEGT. The ends lost 3 bases at V and 3 bases at J; junction bases unmatched: 4. The CDR3 totals 14 residues. The CDR3 reads CASSDPGTDYGYTF. CDR3 nucleotides: TGTGCCAGCAGTGACCCCGGGACAGACTATGGCTACACCTTC.

This clone was found a few times. DNA for the CDR3: TGCGCCAGCGGTTTCGATAATAATGAAAAACTGTTTTTT. As protein: CASGFDNNEKLFF. The V gene is TRBV5-1, the J gene TRBJ1-4; D gene ambiguous. The germline V gene encodes CDR1 SGHRS and CDR2 YFSETQ. The CDR3 sequence is 13 residues long. V lost 7 bases and J 4 bases, leaving 11 bases between the germline ends. Full variable domain (outside the CDR3, taken from reference TRBV5-1 and TRBJ1-4): KAGVTQTPRYLIKTRGQQVTLSCSPISGHRSVSWYQQTPGQGLQFLFEYFSETQRNKGNFPGRFSGRQFSNSRSEMNVSTLELGDSALYLCASGFDNNEKLFFGSGTQLSVL.

The J gene is TRBJ2-2, the V gene TRBV6-6; D possibly corresponds to TRBD1 (5 bases). CDR3 size: 14 residues. The V end was cut by 0 bases, the J end by 9 bases, with 11 bases between. Germline V gene lookup returns CDR1 MNHNY and CDR2 SVGAGI (reference sequence). The CDR3 nucleotides are TGTGCCAGCAGTTACTCGGACATTGAAAGGGAGCTGTTTTTT. It encodes CASSYSDIERELFF.

In this sample, this clone turned up a few times. This rearrangement joins TRBV15 to TRBJ2-5; possible D gene TRBD2, 5 bases. The CDR3 covers 17 residues. The germline V gene encodes CDR1 LNHNV and CDR2 YYDKDF (reference sequence). Trimming pared 0 bases from V and 4 bases from J, leaving 18 bases between. CDR3 region: CATSRDWYRGWGETQYF. Written as DNA, the CDR3 is TGTGCCACCAGCAGAGACTGGTACCGAGGGTGGGGAGAGACCCAGTACTTC.

This chain connects TRBV2 to TRBJ1-2, with TRBD1 as a possible D gene (5 bases). The CDR3 loop spans 12 amino acids. Deletions cut 10 bases from V and 7 bases from J, with 16 bases between. Germline assignment: CDR1 SNHLY and CDR2 FYNNEI. CDR3 amino acids: CAIDGAGRGYTF. The CDR3 nucleotides are TGTGCCATAGACGGGGCAGGCCGTGGCTACACCTTC.

The chain uses TRBV19 and TRBJ2-4; the D is unclear. V dropped 6 bases and J dropped 1 base, with 7 bases sitting between them. The CDR3 has 13 amino acids. CDR1 and CDR2 (germline): LNHDA, SQIVND (reference sequence). CDR3 nucleotides: TGTGCCAGTAGCCCCCCCGCCAAAAACATTCAGTACTTC. This encodes CASSPPAKNIQYF.